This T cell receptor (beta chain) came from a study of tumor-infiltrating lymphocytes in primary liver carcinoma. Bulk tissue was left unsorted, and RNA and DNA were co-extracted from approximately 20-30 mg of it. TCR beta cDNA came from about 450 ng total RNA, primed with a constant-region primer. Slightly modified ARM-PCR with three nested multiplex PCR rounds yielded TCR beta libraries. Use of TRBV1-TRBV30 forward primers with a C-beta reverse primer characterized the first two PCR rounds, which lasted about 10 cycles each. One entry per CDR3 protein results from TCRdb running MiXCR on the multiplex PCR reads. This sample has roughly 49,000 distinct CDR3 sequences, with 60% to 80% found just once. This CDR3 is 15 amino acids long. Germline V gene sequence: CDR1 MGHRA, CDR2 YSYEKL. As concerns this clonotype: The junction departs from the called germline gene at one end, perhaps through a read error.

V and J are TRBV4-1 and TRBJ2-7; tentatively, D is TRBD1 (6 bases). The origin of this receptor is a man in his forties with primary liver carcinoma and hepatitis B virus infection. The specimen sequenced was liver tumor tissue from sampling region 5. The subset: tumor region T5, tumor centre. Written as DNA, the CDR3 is TGCGCTAGCAGCCTATCAGACAGGTTGTCCTACGAGCAGTACTTC. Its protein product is CASSLSDRLSYEQYF.